This TCR beta chain derives from a study of long-term antiretroviral therapy in people with HIV. Overall study context: The 2015 recommendation for immediate ART came about a decade after the earliest samples. Study-level results: In samples taken after ART, diversity increased but remained below transplant donor control levels. Specimen acquisition occurred between the mid-2000s and the late 2010s, potentially under older ART regimens. Whichever time point was examined, clones expanded before ART dominated the repertoire.

Details on this clone: Its cognate antigen is unknown. An end of the junction differs from the germline gene, which may be a read error.

Researchers ran immunoSEQ v3.0 at survey level. Clones were sequenced by immunoSEQ multiplex PCR, and TCRdb holds only the in-frame ones, with some missing. The sample yields fewer than 55,000 clones, more than 90% seen once. The CDR3 spans 14 residues. Germline CDR1 is SGHTA and CDR2 is FQGTGA. The rearrangement uses TRBV7-3 and TRBJ2-5, with D tentatively TRBD2 (7 bases). This TCR came from a woman aged 50 to 60 with HIV. The material sequenced was unsorted PBMCs, taken 3.7 years after starting antiretroviral therapy. This CDR3 reads CASSITGGGETQYF. The CDR3 nucleotides are TGTGCCAGCAGCATAACGGGGGGCGGGGAGACCCAGTACTTC.